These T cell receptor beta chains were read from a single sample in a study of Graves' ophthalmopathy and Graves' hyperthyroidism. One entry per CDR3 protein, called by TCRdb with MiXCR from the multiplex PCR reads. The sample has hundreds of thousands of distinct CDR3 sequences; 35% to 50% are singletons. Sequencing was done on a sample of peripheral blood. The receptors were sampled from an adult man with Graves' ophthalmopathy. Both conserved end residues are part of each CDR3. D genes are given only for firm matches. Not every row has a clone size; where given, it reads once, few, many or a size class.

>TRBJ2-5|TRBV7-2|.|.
TGTGCCAGCAGCTTACAAGGGGGTGGTATAGAGACCCAGTACTTC
CASSLQGGGIETQYF
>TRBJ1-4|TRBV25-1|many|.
TGTGCCAGCAGTGAAATCGTCGGGAATGAAAAACTGTTTTTT
CASSEIVGNEKLFF
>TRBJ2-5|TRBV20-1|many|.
TGCAGTGCGGTTCGGAGCCAAGAGACCCAGTACTTC
CSAVRSQETQYF
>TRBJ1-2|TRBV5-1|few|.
TGCGCCAGCAGAATCGGGGGGGGCTATGGCTACACCTTC
CASRIGGGYGYTF
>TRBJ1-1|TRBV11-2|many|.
TGTGCCAGCAGCTTTGGGACGGTCATGAACACTGAAGCTTTCTTT
CASSFGTVMNTEAFF
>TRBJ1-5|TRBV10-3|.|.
TGTGCCATTGGGAGCGAAGGCCGGGGGACCCAGCATTTT
CAIGSEGRGTQHF
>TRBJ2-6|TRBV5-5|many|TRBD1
TGTGCCAGCAGTGGGACAGACGGGGCCAACGTCCTGACTTTC
CASSGTDGANVLTF
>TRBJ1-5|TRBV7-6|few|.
TGTGCCAGCAGCCAAGATAGCGGAACAGGAGGCCAGCCCCAGCATTTT
CASSQDSGTGGQPQHF
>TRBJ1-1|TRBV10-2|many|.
TGCGCCAGCAGTGAGGGGGGTTTAGTAACTGAAGCTTTCTTT
CASSEGGLVTEAFF
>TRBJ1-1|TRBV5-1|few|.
TGCGCCAGCAGTCATACGGGGCCGAGGACTGAAGCTTTCTTT
CASSHTGPRTEAFF